This TCR beta chain is from a study of technical replicates of blood from a handful of donors. Clones were sequenced by immunoSEQ multiplex PCR, and TCRdb holds only the in-frame ones, with some missing. This sample has approximately 79,000 clones; 95% to 97% occur once, and the top ten carry roughly 0.34%. The CDR3 runs 17 residues. The sample consisted of T cells isolated from PBMCs. This sequence was found in a human donor in good health. The gene calls are TRBV21-1 and TRBJ2-5; TRBD2, as called in the table, went unchecked against the DNA. TRBV21-1 is designated a pseudogene. The CDR3 here is CASSKTPFGGSQETQYF. The CDR3 DNA sequence: TGTGCCAGCAGCAAAACTCCTTTTGGCGGGAGCCAAGAGACCCAGTACTTC.